This T cell receptor (beta chain) originates from a study of T cells in Graves' hyperthyroidism and ophthalmopathy. Findings of the study overall: Researchers report that a 13 V-J model separated ophthalmopathy from stable hyperthyroidism.

Uncontrolled infection, other autoimmune disease, pregnancy or lactation barred patients from enrollment. This CDR3 has 13 amino acids. Germline lookup yields CDR1 KGHDR and CDR2 SFDVKD. The ends were cut back, 3 bases at V and 1 base at J, with 3 bases in the middle. Regions amplified from RNA transcripts were the TCR beta CDR3 regions. Initially, a first-round RT-PCR of the TCR CDR3 employed the HTBI primer set. TCRdb recomputed calls from the multiplex PCR reads with MiXCR, one row per CDR3 protein. Seen here are 600,000 to 700,000 distinct CDR3 sequences, over 40% observed once, and the top ten hold under 8%. This clonotype was observed many times. The target antigen is unknown.

Sequenced sample: peripheral blood or thyroid tissue (not recorded which). This receptor was taken from an adult man with Graves' disease, either hyperthyroidism or ophthalmopathy (not recorded which). J is TRBJ1-5 and V is TRBV24-1; D remains ambiguous. CDR3 protein: CATSDQSNQPQHF. CDR3 in DNA: TGTGCCACCAGTGATCAGAGCAATCAGCCCCAGCATTTT.